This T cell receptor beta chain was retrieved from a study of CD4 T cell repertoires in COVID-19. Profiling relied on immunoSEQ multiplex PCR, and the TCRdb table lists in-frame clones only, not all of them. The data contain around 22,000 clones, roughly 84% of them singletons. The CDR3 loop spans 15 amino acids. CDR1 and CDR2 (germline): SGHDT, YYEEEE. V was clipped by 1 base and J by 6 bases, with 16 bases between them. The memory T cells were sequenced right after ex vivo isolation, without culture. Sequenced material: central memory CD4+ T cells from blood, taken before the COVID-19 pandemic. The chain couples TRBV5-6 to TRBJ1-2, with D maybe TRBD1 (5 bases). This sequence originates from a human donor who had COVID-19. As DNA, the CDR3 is TGTGCCAGCAGCTTGCTGGGGGGGGGATCGGATGGCTACACCTTC. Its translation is CASSLLGGGSDGYTF.